A selection of T cell receptor beta chains follows, all from one sample in a study of blood T cell repertoires in COVID-19. Produced via immunoSEQ multiplex PCR; TCRdb's table is partial and in-frame only. The table shows roughly 100,000 clones, with 60% to 85% occurring only once. Sequenced material: peripheral blood. These receptors came from a woman of 80 years or more with acute or convalescent COVID-19. The CDR3 runs from the conserved cysteine through the conserved F or W. The order of the fields is V gene, J gene, CDR3 protein.

V: TRBV5-5
J: TRBJ2-4
CDR3: CASSWTRLAKNIQYF

V: TRBV2
J: TRBJ2-1
CDR3: CAAKRGNEQFF

V: TRBV6-2/TRBV6-3
J: TRBJ2-7
CDR3: CASSPRRYEQYF

V: TRBV5-4
J: TRBJ2-1
CDR3: CASSSTSGGNNEQFF

V: TRBV5-1
J: TRBJ2-5
CDR3: CASSFGGGYQETQYF

V: TRBV5-1
J: TRBJ1-4
CDR3: CASSLGTGIGGNEKLFF

V: TRBV28
J: TRBJ2-1
CDR3: CASSTTGTGLNNEQFF

V: TRBV19
J: TRBJ1-1
CDR3: CASSPLAGVNTEAFF

V: TRBV2
J: TRBJ1-1
CDR3: CASSDGTGLWAFF

V: TRBV5-1
J: TRBJ2-7
CDR3: CASSLLGDSYEQYF

V: TRBV27
J: TRBJ2-3
CDR3: CASSSSGAVDTQYF

V: TRBV7-3
J: TRBJ1-1
CDR3: CASSQGRDTEAFF

V: TRBV6-5
J: TRBJ2-3
CDR3: CASSPGLAWTDTQYF

V: TRBV30
J: TRBJ1-4
CDR3: CAWTYGGDEKLFF

V: TRBV28
J: TRBJ1-3
CDR3: CASSRRDLGNTIYF

V: TRBV28
J: TRBJ1-2
CDR3: CASSPGLNYGYTF

V: TRBV7-9
J: TRBJ2-7
CDR3: CASSSTGMSSYEQYF

V: TRBV6-2/TRBV6-3
J: TRBJ1-2
CDR3: CASSHGYGYTF

V: TRBV5-4
J: TRBJ1-2
CDR3: CASSYGQGTQTNYGYTF

V: TRBV19
J: TRBJ1-2
CDR3: CASSPGRTVDGYTF

V: TRBV18
J: TRBJ2-7
CDR3: CASSPGQQSYEQYF

V: TRBV3-1/TRBV3-2
J: TRBJ2-5
CDR3: CASSSRTGVGETQYF

V: TRBV4-1
J: TRBJ2-2
CDR3: CASSQGQGDTGELFF

V: TRBV6-5
J: TRBJ1-1
CDR3: CASSYGQVTEAFF

V: TRBV6-1
J: TRBJ1-1
CDR3: CASSEGGGGYEAFF

V: TRBV9
J: TRBJ1-5
CDR3: CASSVDINQPQHF

V: TRBV5-1
J: TRBJ2-1
CDR3: CASSLDDSTDEQFF

V: TRBV15
J: TRBJ2-2
CDR3: CATSRDRLAELNTGELFF

V: TRBV6-5
J: TRBJ2-3
CDR3: CASSYSGLADTDTQYF